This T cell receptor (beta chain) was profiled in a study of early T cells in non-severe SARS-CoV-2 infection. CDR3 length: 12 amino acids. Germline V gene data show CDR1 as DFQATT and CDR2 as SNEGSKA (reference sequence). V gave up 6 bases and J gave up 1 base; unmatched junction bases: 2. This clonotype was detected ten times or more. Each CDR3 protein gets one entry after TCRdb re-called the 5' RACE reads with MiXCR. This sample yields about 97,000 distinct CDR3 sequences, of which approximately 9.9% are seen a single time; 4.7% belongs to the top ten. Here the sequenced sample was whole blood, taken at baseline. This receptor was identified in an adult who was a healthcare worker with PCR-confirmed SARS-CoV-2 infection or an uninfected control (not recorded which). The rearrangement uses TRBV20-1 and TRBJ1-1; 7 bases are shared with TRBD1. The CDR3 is CSARTGNTEAFF. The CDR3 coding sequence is TGCAGTGCGAGGACAGGGAACACTGAAGCTTTCTTT.